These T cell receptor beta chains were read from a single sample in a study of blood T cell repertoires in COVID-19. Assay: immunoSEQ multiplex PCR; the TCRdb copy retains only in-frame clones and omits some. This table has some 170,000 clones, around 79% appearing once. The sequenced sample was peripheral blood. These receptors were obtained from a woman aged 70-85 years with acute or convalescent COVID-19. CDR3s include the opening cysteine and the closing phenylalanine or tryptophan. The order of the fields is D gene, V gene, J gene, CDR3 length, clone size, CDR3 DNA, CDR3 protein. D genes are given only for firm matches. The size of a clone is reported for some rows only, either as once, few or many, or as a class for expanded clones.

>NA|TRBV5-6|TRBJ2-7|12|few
TGTGCCAGCAGCCGCACTACCTACGAGCAGTACTTC
CASSRTTYEQYF
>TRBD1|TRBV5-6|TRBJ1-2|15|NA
TGTGCCAGCAGCCGTCCCGGGACAGGTTTCTATGGCTACACCTTC
CASSRPGTGFYGYTF
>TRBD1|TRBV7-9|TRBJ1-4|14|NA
TGTGCCAGCAGCCCTAGACAGGGGTATGAAAAACTGTTTTTT
CASSPRQGYEKLFF
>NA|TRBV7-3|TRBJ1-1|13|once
TGTGCCAGCAGCTCCTGGAGGAACACTGAAGCTTTCTTT
CASSSWRNTEAFF
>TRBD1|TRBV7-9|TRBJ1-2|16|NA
TGTGCCAGCAGCTTAGGTGGACAGGGGGGTAACTATGGCTACACCTTC
CASSLGGQGGNYGYTF
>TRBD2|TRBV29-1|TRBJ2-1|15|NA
TGCAGCGTTGGCGCAAGGACTAGCGGGGGAAATGAGCAGTTCTTC
CSVGARTSGGNEQFF
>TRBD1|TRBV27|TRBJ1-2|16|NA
TGTGCCAGCAGTCTAAACGGGGGACAGCGGTACGGTGACTACACCTTC
CASSLNGGQRYGDYTF
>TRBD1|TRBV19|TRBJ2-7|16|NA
TGTGCCAGTAGAACCACCGGGACAGGGAGGTCCTACGAGCAGTACTTC
CASRTTGTGRSYEQYF
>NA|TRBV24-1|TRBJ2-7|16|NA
TGTGCCACCAGTGATTTGCGCTCCATGGCCTCCTACGAGCAGTACTTC
CATSDLRSMASYEQYF
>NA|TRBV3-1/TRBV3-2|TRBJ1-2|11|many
TGTGCCAGCAGCCAAGCTAGTGGCTACACCTTC
CASSQASGYTF
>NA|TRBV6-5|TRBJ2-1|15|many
TGTGCCAGCAGGGTCCGTTGGGGAGCCGACAATGAGCAGTTCTTC
CASRVRWGADNEQFF
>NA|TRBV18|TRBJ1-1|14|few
TGTGCCAGCTCACCTAGCAGTCAGAACACTGAAGCTTTCTTT
CASSPSSQNTEAFF
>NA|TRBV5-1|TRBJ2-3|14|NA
TGCGCCAGCAGCCGAGAGGCTAACACAGATACGCAGTATTTT
CASSREANTDTQYF
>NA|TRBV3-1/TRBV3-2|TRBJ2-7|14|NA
TGTGCCAGCAGCCAAGTGGCCCAGGGGGGAGAGCAGTACTTC
CASSQVAQGGEQYF
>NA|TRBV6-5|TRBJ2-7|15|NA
TGTGCCAGCAGCCGACAGACCTCCGCTAGCTACGAGCAGTACTTC
CASSRQTSASYEQYF
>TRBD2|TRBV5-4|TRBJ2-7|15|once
TGTGCCAGCAGCCCGGGACTAGCGGAAACCTACGAGCAGTACTTC
CASSPGLAETYEQYF
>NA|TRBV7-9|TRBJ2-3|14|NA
TGTGCCAGCAGCGGGACTTTGAGCACAGATACGCAGTATTTT
CASSGTLSTDTQYF
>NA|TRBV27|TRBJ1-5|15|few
TGTGCCAGCAGACCGGGGGGTACTAGCAATCAGCCCCAGCATTTT
CASRPGGTSNQPQHF
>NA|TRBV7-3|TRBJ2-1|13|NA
TGTGCCAGCAGCCGGAGCTCCTACAATGAGCAGTTCTTC
CASSRSSYNEQFF
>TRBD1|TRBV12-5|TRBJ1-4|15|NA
TGTGCTAGTGGTTTGGGAGCAGGGGGATCTGAAAAACTGTTTTTT
CASGLGAGGSEKLFF
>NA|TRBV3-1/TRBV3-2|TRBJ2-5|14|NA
TGTGCCAGCAGCCCTACCGGGGTGAAGGAGACCCAGTACTTC
CASSPTGVKETQYF
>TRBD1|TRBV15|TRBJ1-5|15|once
TGTGCCACCAGCATAGACAGGGGGCCGGGTCAGCCCCAGCATTTT
CATSIDRGPGQPQHF
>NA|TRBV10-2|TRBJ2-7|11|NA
TGCGCCAGTGCGACAGGCTACGAGCAGTACTTC
CASATGYEQYF
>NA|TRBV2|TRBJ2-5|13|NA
TGTGCCAGCAGTGACCTCGTCGGTGAGACCCAGTACTTC
CASSDLVGETQYF